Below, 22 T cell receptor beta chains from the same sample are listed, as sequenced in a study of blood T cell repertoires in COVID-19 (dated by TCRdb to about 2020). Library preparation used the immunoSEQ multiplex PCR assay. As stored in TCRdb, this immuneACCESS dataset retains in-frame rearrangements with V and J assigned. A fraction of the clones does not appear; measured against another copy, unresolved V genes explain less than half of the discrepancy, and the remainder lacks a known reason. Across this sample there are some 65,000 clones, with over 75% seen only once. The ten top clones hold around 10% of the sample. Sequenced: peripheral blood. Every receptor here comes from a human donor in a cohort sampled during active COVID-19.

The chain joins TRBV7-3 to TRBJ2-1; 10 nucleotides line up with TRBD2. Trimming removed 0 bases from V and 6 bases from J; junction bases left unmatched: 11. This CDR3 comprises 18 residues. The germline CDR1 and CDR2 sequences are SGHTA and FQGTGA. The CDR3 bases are TGTGCCAGCAGCTTAACCGACCTACTAGCGGGGTCGAGCAATGAGCAGTTCTTC. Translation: CASSLTDLLAGSSNEQFF.

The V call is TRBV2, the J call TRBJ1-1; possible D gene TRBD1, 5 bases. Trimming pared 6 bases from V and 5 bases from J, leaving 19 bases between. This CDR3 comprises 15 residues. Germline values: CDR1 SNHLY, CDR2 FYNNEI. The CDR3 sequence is CASSLGGFGRTEAFF. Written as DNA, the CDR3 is TGTGCCAGCAGCCTCGGGGGGTTCGGCCGGACTGAAGCTTTCTTT. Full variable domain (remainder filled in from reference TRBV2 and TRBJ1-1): EPEVTQTPSHQVTQMGQEVILRCVPISNHLYFYWYRQILGQKVEFLVSFYNNEISEKSEIFDDQFSVERPDGSNFTLKIRSTKLEDSAMYFCASSLGGFGRTEAFFGQGTRLTVV.

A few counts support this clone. For the CDR3, the DNA is TGTGCCAGCAGCCTTGAGGGGACAGTCCCCTCACCCCTCCACTTT. The encoded protein is CASSLEGTVPSPLHF. V usage is TRBV4-2 and J usage is TRBJ1-6, with TRBD1 identical over 7 bases. Per germline, CDR1 LGHNA and CDR2 YNFKEQ. CDR3 length: 15 amino acids. V shed 4 bases, J shed 10 bases, and the junction held 10 bases outside the gene matches.

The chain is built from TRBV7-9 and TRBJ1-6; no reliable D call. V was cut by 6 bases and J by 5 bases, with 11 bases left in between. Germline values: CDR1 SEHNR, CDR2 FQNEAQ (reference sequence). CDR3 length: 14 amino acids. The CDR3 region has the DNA TGTGCCAGCAGTTCCGGACTAAATAATTCACCCCTCCACTTT. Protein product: CASSSGLNNSPLHF. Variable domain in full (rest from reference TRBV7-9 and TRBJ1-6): DTGVSQNPRHKITKRGQNVTFRCDPISEHNRLYWYRQTLGQGPEFLTYFQNEAQLEKSRLLSDRFSAERPKGSFSTLEIQRTEQGDSAMYLCASSSGLNNSPLHFGNGTRLTVT.

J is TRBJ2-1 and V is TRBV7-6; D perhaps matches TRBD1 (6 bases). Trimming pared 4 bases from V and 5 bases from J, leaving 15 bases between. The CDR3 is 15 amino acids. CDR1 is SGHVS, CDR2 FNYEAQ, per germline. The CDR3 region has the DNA TGTGCCAGCAGCTGGGCCGGGACACTGAACAATGAGCAGTTCTTC. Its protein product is CASSWAGTLNNEQFF.

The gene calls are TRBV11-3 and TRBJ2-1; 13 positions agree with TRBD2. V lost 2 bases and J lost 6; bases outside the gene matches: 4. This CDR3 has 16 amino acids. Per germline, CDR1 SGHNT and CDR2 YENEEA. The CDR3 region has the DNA TGTGCCAGCAGCTTAAGACTAGCGGGAGGTCCCAATGAGCAGTTCTTC. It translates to CASSLRLAGGPNEQFF.

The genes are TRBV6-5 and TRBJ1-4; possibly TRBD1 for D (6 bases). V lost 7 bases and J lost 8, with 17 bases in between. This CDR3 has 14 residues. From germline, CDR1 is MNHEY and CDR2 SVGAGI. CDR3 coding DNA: TGTGCCAGCACCTTCGGGGGGGCCTGGGAAAAACTGTTTTTT. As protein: CASTFGGAWEKLFF.

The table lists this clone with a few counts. The CDR3 region is CASRTFRSSSYNSPLHF. CDR3 coding DNA: TGTGCCAGCAGGACCTTCCGGTCTAGCTCCTATAATTCACCCCTCCACTTT. The chain carries TRBV28 and TRBJ1-6; D is undetermined. The CDR3 is 17 amino acids. Trimming removed 6 bases from V and 0 bases from J, with 15 bases in between. Germline V gene sequence: CDR1 MDHEN, CDR2 SYDVKM.

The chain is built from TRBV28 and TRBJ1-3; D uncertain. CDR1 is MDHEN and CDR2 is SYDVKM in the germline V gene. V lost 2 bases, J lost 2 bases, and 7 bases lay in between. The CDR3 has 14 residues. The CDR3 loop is CASSLVAPGNTIYF. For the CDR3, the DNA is TGTGCCAGCAGTTTAGTAGCGCCTGGAAACACCATATATTTT.

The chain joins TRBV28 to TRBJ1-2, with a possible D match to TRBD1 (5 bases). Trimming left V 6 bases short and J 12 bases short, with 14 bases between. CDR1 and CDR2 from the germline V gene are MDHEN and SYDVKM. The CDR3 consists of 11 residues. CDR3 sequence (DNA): TGTGCCAGCAGGGGCCTCCGACAGAACACCTTC. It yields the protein CASRGLRQNTF.

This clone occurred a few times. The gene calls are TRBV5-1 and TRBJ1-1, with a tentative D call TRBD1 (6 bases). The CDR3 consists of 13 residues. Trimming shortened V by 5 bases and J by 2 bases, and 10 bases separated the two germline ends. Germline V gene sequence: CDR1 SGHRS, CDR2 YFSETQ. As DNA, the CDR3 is TGCGCCAGCAGACAGGGTGTAAACACTGAAGCTTTCTTT. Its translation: CASRQGVNTEAFF. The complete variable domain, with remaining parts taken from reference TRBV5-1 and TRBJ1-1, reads KAGVTQTPRYLIKTRGQQVTLSCSPISGHRSVSWYQQTPGQGLQFLFEYFSETQRNKGNFPGRFSGRQFSNSRSEMNVSTLELGDSALYLCASRQGVNTEAFFGQGTRLTVV.

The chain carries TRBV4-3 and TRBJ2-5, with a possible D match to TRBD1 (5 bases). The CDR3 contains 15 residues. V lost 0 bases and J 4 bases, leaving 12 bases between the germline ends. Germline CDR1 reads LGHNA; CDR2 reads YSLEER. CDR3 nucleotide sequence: TGCGCCAGCAGCCAAGATGCAGGGCCGGGAGAGACCCAGTACTTC. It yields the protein CASSQDAGPGETQYF.

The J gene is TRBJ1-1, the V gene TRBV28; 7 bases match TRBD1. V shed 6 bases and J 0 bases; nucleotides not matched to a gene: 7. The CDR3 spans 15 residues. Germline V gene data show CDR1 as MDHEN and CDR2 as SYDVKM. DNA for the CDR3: TGTGCCAGCAGGTTGACAGGGACACTGAACACTGAAGCTTTCTTT. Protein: CASRLTGTLNTEAFF. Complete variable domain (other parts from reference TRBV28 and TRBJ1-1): DVKVTQSSRYLVKRTGEKVFLECVQDMDHENMFWYRQDPGLGLRLIYFSYDVKMKEKGDIPEGYSVSREKKERFSLILESASTNQTSMYLCASRLTGTLNTEAFFGQGTRLTVV.

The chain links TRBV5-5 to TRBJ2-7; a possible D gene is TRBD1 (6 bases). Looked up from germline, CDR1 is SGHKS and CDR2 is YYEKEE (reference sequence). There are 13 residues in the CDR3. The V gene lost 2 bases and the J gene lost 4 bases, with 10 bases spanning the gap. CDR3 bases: TGTGCCAGCAGCTTCGCAGGGGCTTACGAGCAGTACTTC. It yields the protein CASSFAGAYEQYF.

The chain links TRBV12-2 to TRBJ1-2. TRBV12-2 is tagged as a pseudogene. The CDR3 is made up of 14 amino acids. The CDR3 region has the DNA TGTGCAAGTCGCTTAGCGCGAGTTTCGGATGGCTACACCTTC. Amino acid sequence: CASRLARVSDGYTF.

The DNA for the CDR3 is TGTGCCAGCAGTTGGGGAGGTGGGGCCAACGTCCTGACTTTC. It yields the protein CASSWGGGANVLTF. The rearrangement uses TRBV25-1 and TRBJ2-6, with D possibly TRBD2 on 6 matching bases. The CDR3 runs to 14 residues. In germline, CDR1 is MGHDK, CDR2 SYGVNS. The V end lost 5 bases, the J end lost 3 bases, and 8 bases lay between the germline ends. Drawing the rest from reference TRBV25-1 and TRBJ2-6, the complete variable domain is EADIYQTPRYLVIGTGKKITLECSQTMGHDKMYWYQQDPGMELHLIHYSYGVNSTEKGDLSSESTVSRIRTEHFPLTLESARPSHTSQYLCASSWGGGANVLTFGAGSRLTVL.

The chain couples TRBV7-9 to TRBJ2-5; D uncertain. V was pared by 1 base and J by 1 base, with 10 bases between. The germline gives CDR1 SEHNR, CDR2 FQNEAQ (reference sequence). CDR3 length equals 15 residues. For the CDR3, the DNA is TGTGCCAGCAGCTTAGGGTCGCGGCCCCAAGAGACCCAGTACTTC. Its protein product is CASSLGSRPQETQYF. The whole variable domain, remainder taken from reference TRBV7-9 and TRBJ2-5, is DTGVSQNPRHKITKRGQNVTFRCDPISEHNRLYWYRQTLGQGPEFLTYFQNEAQLEKSRLLSDRFSAERPKGSFSTLEIQRTEQGDSAMYLCASSLGSRPQETQYFGPGTRLLVL.

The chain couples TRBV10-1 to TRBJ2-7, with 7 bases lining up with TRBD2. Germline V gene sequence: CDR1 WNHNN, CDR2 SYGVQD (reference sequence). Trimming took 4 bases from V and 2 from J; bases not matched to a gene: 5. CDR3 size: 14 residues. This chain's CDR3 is CASSAGGSPYEQYF. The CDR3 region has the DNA TGCGCCAGCAGTGCTGGCGGGAGCCCCTACGAGCAGTACTTC.

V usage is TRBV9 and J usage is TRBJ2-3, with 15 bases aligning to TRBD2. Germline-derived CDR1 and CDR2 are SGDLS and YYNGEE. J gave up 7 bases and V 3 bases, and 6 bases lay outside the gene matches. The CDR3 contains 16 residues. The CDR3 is CASSAAGTSGRNTQYF. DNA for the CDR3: TGTGCCAGCAGCGCCGCCGGGACTAGCGGGAGGAATACGCAGTATTTT.

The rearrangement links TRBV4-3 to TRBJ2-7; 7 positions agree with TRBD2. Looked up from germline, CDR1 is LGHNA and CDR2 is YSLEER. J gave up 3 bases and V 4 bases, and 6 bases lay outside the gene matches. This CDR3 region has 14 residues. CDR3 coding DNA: TGCGCCAGCAGCCTTCTAGCGGACTACTACGAGCAGTACTTC. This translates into CASSLLADYYEQYF.

CDR3 in DNA: TGTGCCAGCAGCGTAGACCCGGGACTAGCGGGAACCGGCTACGAGCAGTACTTC. As protein: CASSVDPGLAGTGYEQYF. This chain links TRBV9 with TRBJ2-7, with 13 bases identical to TRBD2. The V gene end was trimmed by 0 bases and the J gene end by 3 bases; junction bases not matched to a gene: 9. Germline-derived CDR1 and CDR2 are SGDLS and YYNGEE. There are 18 residues in the CDR3.

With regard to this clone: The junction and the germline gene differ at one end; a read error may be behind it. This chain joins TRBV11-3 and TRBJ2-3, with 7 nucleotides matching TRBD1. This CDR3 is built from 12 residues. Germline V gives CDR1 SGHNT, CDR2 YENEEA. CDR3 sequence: CASSSGGDAQYF. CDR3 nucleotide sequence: TGTGCCAGCAGCTCAGGGGGAGATGCGCAGTATTTT.